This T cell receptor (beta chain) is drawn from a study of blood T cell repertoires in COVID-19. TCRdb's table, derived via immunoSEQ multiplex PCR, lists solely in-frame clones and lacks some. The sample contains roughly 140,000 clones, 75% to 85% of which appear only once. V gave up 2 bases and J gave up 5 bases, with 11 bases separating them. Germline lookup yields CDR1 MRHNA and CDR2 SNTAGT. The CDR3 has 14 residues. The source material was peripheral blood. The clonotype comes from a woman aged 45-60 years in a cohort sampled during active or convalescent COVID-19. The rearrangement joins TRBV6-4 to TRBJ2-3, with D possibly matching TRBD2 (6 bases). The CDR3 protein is CASSDGQGGDTQYF. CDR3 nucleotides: TGTGCCAGCAGTGACGGGCAGGGAGGAGATACGCAGTATTTT.